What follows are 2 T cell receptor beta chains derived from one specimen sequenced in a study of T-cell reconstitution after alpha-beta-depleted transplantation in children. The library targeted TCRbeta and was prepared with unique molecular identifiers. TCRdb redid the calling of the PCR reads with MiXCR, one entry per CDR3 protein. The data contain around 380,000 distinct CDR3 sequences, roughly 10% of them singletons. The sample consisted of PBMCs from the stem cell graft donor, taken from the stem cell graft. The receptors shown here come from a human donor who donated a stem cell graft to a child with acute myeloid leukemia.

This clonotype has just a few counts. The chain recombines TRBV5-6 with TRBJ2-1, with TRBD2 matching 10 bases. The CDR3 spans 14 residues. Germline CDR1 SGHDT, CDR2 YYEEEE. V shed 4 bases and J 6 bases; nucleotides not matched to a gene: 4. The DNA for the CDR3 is TGTGCCAGCAGCGAAGCGGGAGGGCTCAATGAGCAGTTCTTC. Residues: CASSEAGGLNEQFF.

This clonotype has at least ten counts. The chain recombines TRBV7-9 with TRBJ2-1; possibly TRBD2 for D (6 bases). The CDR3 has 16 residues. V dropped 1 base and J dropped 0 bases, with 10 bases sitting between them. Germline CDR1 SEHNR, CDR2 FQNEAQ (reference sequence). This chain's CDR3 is CASSLVFGSSYNEQFF. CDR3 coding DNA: TGTGCCAGCAGCTTAGTATTCGGGAGCTCCTACAATGAGCAGTTCTTC.